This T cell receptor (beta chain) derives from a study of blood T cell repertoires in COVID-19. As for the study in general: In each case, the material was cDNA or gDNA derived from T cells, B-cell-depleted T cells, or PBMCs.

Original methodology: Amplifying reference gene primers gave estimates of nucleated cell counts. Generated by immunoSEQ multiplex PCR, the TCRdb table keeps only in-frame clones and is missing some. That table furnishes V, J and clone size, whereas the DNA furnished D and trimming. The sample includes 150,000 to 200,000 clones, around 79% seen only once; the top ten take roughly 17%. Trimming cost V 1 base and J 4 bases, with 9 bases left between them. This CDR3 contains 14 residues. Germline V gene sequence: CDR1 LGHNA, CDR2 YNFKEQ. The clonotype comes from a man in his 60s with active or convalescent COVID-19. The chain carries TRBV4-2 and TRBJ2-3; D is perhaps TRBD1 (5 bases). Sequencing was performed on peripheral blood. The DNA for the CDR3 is TGTGCCAGCAGCCAAGTGGGGCTATCAGATACGCAGTATTTT. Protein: CASSQVGLSDTQYF.